Listed here are 14 T cell receptor beta chains from one sample, sequenced in a study of T cell changes during pregnancy in multiple sclerosis. Here immunoSEQ multiplex PCR was the method, and the copy in TCRdb shows in-frame clones only, minus some. Among about 40,000 clones, roughly nine tenths were seen once, and the ten largest hold around 0.49%. Sequences were derived from CD4+ T cells from peripheral blood mononuclear cells, sampled in the first trimester of pregnancy. These receptors all come from a female donor with multiple sclerosis, enrolled in a pregnancy study.

The chain is built from TRBV7-9 and TRBJ2-7; D is uncertain. In germline, CDR1 is SEHNR, CDR2 FQNEAQ (reference sequence). V lost 1 base, J lost 0 bases, and 16 bases lay in between. CDR3 size: 17 residues. DNA of the CDR3: TGTGCCAGCAGCTTAGACTACCCGGGTCACCGCTCCTACGAGCAGTACTTC. Translated, it gives CASSLDYPGHRSYEQYF.

The CDR3 DNA reads TGCGCCAGCAGCTTGGGCCAGGGTGGTAATTTCGAGCAGTACTTC. Translation gives CASSLGQGGNFEQYF. The rearrangement uses TRBV5-1 and TRBJ2-7; D might be TRBD1 (5 bases). From germline, CDR1 is SGHRS and CDR2 YFSETQ. Trimming took off 0 bases at V and 6 bases at J, with 16 bases between the two ends. The CDR3 is 15 amino acids.

This clone is a singleton in its sample. The rearrangement uses TRBV5-3 and TRBJ1-1; D not resolved. TRBV5-3 is assigned to the ORF class and has an uncertain function. CDR3 length: 13 amino acids. Between the trimmed V and J ends, which lost 2 bases and 8 bases, there was a span of 13 bases. This chain's CDR3 is CARSLRVQVEAFF. The DNA of the CDR3 is TGTGCCAGAAGCTTAAGAGTTCAGGTAGAAGCTTTCTTT.

The rearrangement links TRBV7-8 to TRBJ2-2; the match to TRBD1 covers 10 bases. The germline V gene has CDR1 SGHVS and CDR2 FQNEAQ. The V and J ends lost 3 bases and 5 bases, in that order; junction bases with no gene match: 3. The CDR3 runs to 15 residues. This chain's CDR3 is CASSLGQGLTGELFF. The CDR3 nucleotides read TGTGCCAGCAGCTTGGGACAGGGGCTAACCGGGGAGCTGTTTTTT. Combining the CDR3 with reference TRBV7-8 and TRBJ2-2 gives the whole variable domain GAGVSQSPRYKVAKRGQDVALRCDPISGHVSLFWYQQALGQGPEFLTYFQNEAQLDKSGLPSDRFFAERPEGSVSTLKIQRTQQEDSAVYLCASSLGQGLTGELFFGEGSRLTVL.

This clone came up a few times. This chain joins TRBV30 and TRBJ1-1; a possible D gene is TRBD1 (6 bases). The CDR3 has 13 amino acids. V lost 2 bases to trimming and J lost 5 bases, with 12 bases between them. Germline V gene sequence: CDR1 GTSNPN, CDR2 SVGIG (reference sequence). CDR3 coding DNA: TGTGCCTGGAGTCGGGGGGCCGAGACTGAAGCTTTCTTT. Translating it yields CAWSRGAETEAFF.

This chain uses TRBV29-1 with TRBJ2-5, with D perhaps TRBD1 (6 bases). Germline CDR1 SQVTM, CDR2 ANQGSEA. The CDR3 sequence is 13 residues long. Deletions cut 5 bases from V and 4 bases from J, with 14 bases between. The CDR3 sequence is CSVSGDTPETQYF. The CDR3 nucleotides are TGCAGCGTTTCCGGGGACACCCCAGAGACCCAGTACTTC.

V usage is TRBV27 and J usage is TRBJ2-5; 11 nucleotides agree with TRBD2. The CDR3 extends over 17 amino acids. V shed 3 bases, J shed 5 bases, and the junction held 11 bases outside the gene matches. The germline V gene has CDR1 MNHEY and CDR2 SMNVEV (reference sequence). CDR3 DNA sequence: TGTGCCAGCAGTTTGAGATTAGCGGGAGGGAGGACGGAGACCCAGTACTTC. Translation gives CASSLRLAGGRTETQYF.

This chain connects TRBV6-5 to TRBJ1-2; 9 positions match TRBD1. CDR3 length: 15 residues. The V gene end was trimmed by 4 bases and the J gene end by 7 bases; junction bases not matched to a gene: 10. Germline V lookup: CDR1 MNHEY, CDR2 SVGAGI. CDR3: CASSSTGGSAGGYTF. CDR3 DNA: TGTGCCAGCAGTTCGACAGGGGGGTCTGCTGGTGGCTACACCTTC.

This clone was seen a few times. This chain's CDR3 is CAWARTGLYYGYTF. Written as DNA, the CDR3 is TGTGCCTGGGCCCGGACAGGGTTATACTATGGCTACACCTTC. This rearrangement joins TRBV30 to TRBJ1-2; 8 positions agree with TRBD1. CDR3 length: 14 amino acids. V gave up 5 bases and J gave up 3 bases; unmatched junction bases: 8. The germline CDR1 and CDR2 sequences are GTSNPN and SVGIG (reference sequence).

The chain joins TRBV11-3 to TRBJ2-7; a weak D match, TRBD1 (5 bases). The germline CDR1 and CDR2 sequences are SGHNT and YENEEA. The CDR3 is 14 amino acids. Trimming removed 6 bases at V and 6 bases at J, with 18 bases between. The chain's CDR3 is CASSLNQGAREQYF. The CDR3 coding sequence is TGTGCCAGCAGTCTTAACCAGGGTGCACGCGAGCAGTACTTC.

J is TRBJ2-2 and V is TRBV5-4, with D perhaps TRBD2 (7 bases). The CDR3 length is 16 residues. Germline V gene data show CDR1 as SGHNT and CDR2 as YYREEE (reference sequence). V was pared by 1 base and J by 2 bases, with 12 bases between. The CDR3 nucleotides read TGTGCCAGCAGCTTGTCCCGCGGGGGCAACACCGGGGAGCTGTTTTTT. As protein: CASSLSRGGNTGELFF.

The rearrangement joins TRBV5-6 to TRBJ2-3; the match to TRBD2 covers 8 bases. CDR1 and CDR2 (germline): SGHDT, YYEEEE. The CDR3 extends over 18 amino acids. Trimming at V came to 4 bases and at J to 2 bases, leaving 15 bases not matched to a gene. The CDR3 nucleotides are TGTGCCAGCAGCCCTCCCCTGGGACGGGGGGGCCACACAGATACGCAGTATTTT. It translates to CASSPPLGRGGHTDTQYF.

The chain couples TRBV11-2 to TRBJ2-2; 8 bases are shared with TRBD1. Germline trimming cut 2 bases from V and 4 bases from J; bases unmatched to any gene: 0. Germline CDR1 is SGHAT and CDR2 is FQNNGV. The CDR3 consists of 14 residues. The CDR3 coding sequence is TGTGCCAGCAGCTTACAGGGGGCCACCGGGGAGCTGTTTTTT. It yields the protein CASSLQGATGELFF.

This chain connects TRBV10-3 to TRBJ2-3, with 10 bases identical to TRBD1. Trimming cost V 4 bases and J 1 base; bases outside gene matches: 5. The CDR3 is 16 amino acids. CDR1 and CDR2 (germline): ENHRY, SYGVKD. CDR3 DNA: TGTGCCATCAGTGTCGGGGACAGGGGTGGCACAGATACGCAGTATTTT. Its protein is CAISVGDRGGTDTQYF.